These T cell receptor beta chains were read from a single sample in a study of blood T cell repertoires in COVID-19. The repertoire was sequenced with immunoSEQ multiplex PCR; TCRdb's copy has only in-frame clones and lacks some. The sample contains 150,000 to 200,000 clones, approximately 92% of which appear only once. Specimen: peripheral blood. The source of these receptors is a woman aged 45-59 years with acute or convalescent COVID-19. Each CDR3 is given with its conserved first and last residue. Each record gives: D gene, J gene, V gene, clone size, CDR3 protein, CDR3 DNA. A D gene is named only where the DNA matches it firmly. The size of a clone is reported for some rows only, either as once, few or many, or as a class for expanded clones.

D: .
J: TRBJ2-3
V: TRBV6-5
size: .
CDR3: CASSPGDTQYF
DNA: TGTGCCAGCAGTCCCGGAGATACGCAGTATTTT

D: .
J: TRBJ2-7
V: TRBV7-9
size: .
CDR3: CASSPRWGASYEQYF
DNA: TGTGCCAGCAGCCCCCGTTGGGGCGCCAGCTACGAGCAGTACTTC

D: .
J: TRBJ1-2
V: TRBV5-6
size: .
CDR3: CASSFQFSDGYTF
DNA: TGTGCCAGCAGCTTCCAATTCAGCGATGGCTACACCTTC

D: .
J: TRBJ1-1
V: TRBV30
size: .
CDR3: CAWKGGEEAFF
DNA: TGTGCCTGGAAAGGCGGGGAAGAAGCTTTCTTT

D: TRBD2
J: TRBJ2-3
V: TRBV7-6
size: .
CDR3: CASSRPLSQREKTDTQYF
DNA: TGTGCCAGCAGCCGACCACTCTCCCAGCGGGAGAAAACAGATACGCAGTATTTT

D: .
J: TRBJ1-5
V: TRBV10-3
size: .
CDR3: CAISVSRDQPQHF
DNA: TGTGCCATCAGTGTATCGAGGGATCAGCCCCAGCATTTT

D: .
J: TRBJ1-2
V: TRBV6-6
size: .
CDR3: CASSRTGNYGYTF
DNA: TGTGCCAGCAGCCGTACAGGGAACTATGGCTACACCTTC

D: .
J: TRBJ1-2
V: TRBV28
size: .
CDR3: CASSPPPGRGYGYTF
DNA: TGTGCCAGCAGTCCACCCCCAGGCAGGGGCTATGGCTACACCTTC

D: TRBD1
J: TRBJ2-4
V: TRBV4-2
size: .
CDR3: CASSQTSGTGVLLAKNIQYF
DNA: TGTGCCAGCAGCCAAACGTCCGGGACAGGGGTTTTACTAGCCAAAAACATTCAGTACTTC

D: TRBD2
J: TRBJ2-7
V: TRBV29-1
size: .
CDR3: CSVEVAGGPYEQYF
DNA: TGCAGCGTTGAAGTTGCGGGAGGGCCGTACGAGCAGTACTTC

D: .
J: TRBJ2-1
V: TRBV28
size: .
CDR3: CASSIVASNEQFF
DNA: TGTGCCAGCAGCATTGTAGCGAGCAATGAGCAGTTCTTC

D: .
J: TRBJ1-1
V: TRBV10-2
size: .
CDR3: CASSLAGNTEAFF
DNA: TGCGCCAGCAGTCTCGCCGGGAACACTGAAGCTTTCTTT

D: TRBD1
J: TRBJ2-3
V: TRBV7-3
size: .
CDR3: CASSLRTGGTDTQYF
DNA: TGTGCCAGCAGCTTAAGGACAGGGGGCACAGATACGCAGTATTTT

D: .
J: TRBJ1-1
V: TRBV21-1
size: .
CDR3: CASREQAPSTEAFF
DNA: TGTGCCAGCAGAGAACAGGCTCCCAGCACTGAAGCTTTCTTT

D: .
J: TRBJ2-5
V: TRBV19
size: once
CDR3: CASSMQVWETQYF
DNA: TGTGCCAGTAGTATGCAGGTGTGGGAGACCCAGTACTTC

D: TRBD2
J: TRBJ2-2
V: TRBV10-3
size: .
CDR3: CSSQRDLTGELFF
DNA: TGTTCCTCCCAGCGGGATCTAACCGGGGAGCTGTTTTTT

D: .
J: TRBJ1-6
V: TRBV7-9
size: once
CDR3: CASSLNFKYSPLHF
DNA: TGTGCCAGCAGCTTAAACTTCAAGTATTCACCCCTCCACTTT

D: TRBD2
J: TRBJ2-2
V: TRBV7-2
size: .
CDR3: CASSFGTSISGELFF
DNA: TGTGCCAGCAGCTTTGGGACTAGCATCTCCGGGGAGCTGTTTTTT

D: .
J: TRBJ1-2
V: TRBV20-1
size: once
CDR3: CSATSYGYTF
DNA: TGCAGTGCTACCAGCTATGGCTACACCTTC

D: .
J: TRBJ1-1
V: TRBV12-3/TRBV12-4
size: .
CDR3: CASSLTRNLEAFF
DNA: TGTGCCAGCAGTTTAACTAGGAACCTGGAAGCTTTCTTT

D: TRBD1
J: TRBJ1-5
V: TRBV4-3
size: .
CDR3: CASSQDLDRDQPQHF
DNA: TGCGCCAGCAGCCAAGATTTGGACAGGGATCAGCCCCAGCATTTT

D: .
J: TRBJ2-1
V: TRBV7-2
size: .
CDR3: CASSSVGGRSKNEQFF
DNA: TGTGCCAGCAGCTCTGTGGGGGGGCGCAGTAAGAATGAGCAGTTCTTC

D: TRBD1
J: TRBJ1-1
V: TRBV7-3
size: .
CDR3: CASSLNPGGSVNTEAFF
DNA: TGTGCCAGCAGCTTAAACCCAGGGGGCTCTGTGAACACTGAAGCTTTCTTT

D: .
J: TRBJ1-5
V: TRBV28
size: .
CDR3: CASSFGQPEGGQPQHF
DNA: TGTGCCAGCAGTTTTGGACAACCGGAGGGCGGTCAGCCCCAGCATTTT

D: .
J: TRBJ1-6
V: TRBV30
size: once
CDR3: CAWSVGTHNSPLHF
DNA: TGTGCCTGGAGTGTTGGCACACATAATTCACCCCTCCACTTT

D: .
J: TRBJ2-2
V: TRBV7-3
size: .
CDR3: CASSYYQAGELFF
DNA: TGTGCCAGCAGCTACTACCAAGCCGGGGAGCTGTTTTTT

D: TRBD1
J: TRBJ1-5
V: TRBV28
size: .
CDR3: CASSRGQGDQPQHF
DNA: TGTGCCAGCAGTAGGGGACAGGGAGACCAGCCCCAGCATTTT